The entry that follows covers one T cell receptor beta chain sequence. Its antigen is undetermined. The data are from a study of long-term antiretroviral therapy in people with HIV. Overall study results and limits: Spans of CDR3 length were tighter for HIV repertoires than for controls.

Researchers report immunoSEQ v3.0 was run at survey level. Repertoires were generated with immunoSEQ multiplex PCR, while TCRdb's copy carries only in-frame clones and drops some. The sample shows more than 20,000 clones, around 90% of them seen only once. CDR3 length: 13 residues. Germline V gene sequence: CDR1 LNHDA, CDR2 SQIVND (reference sequence). Deletions cut 5 bases from V and 8 bases from J, with 15 bases between. The TCR sequence derives from a man aged 50-59 years with HIV. The input for sequencing was unsorted PBMCs, taken 1.8 years before starting antiretroviral therapy. The gene calls are TRBV19 and TRBJ1-2; no clear D gene. The CDR3 region has the DNA TGTGCCAGTAGTCCTCCGGAGTTCGACGGCTACACCTTC. Its protein is CASSPPEFDGYTF. The entire variable domain, with the rest obtained from reference TRBV19 and TRBJ1-2, is as follows: DGGITQSPKYLFRKEGQNVTLSCEQNLNHDAMYWYRQDPGQGLRLIYYSQIVNDFQKGDIAEGYSVSREKKESFPLTVTSAQKNPTAFYLCASSPPEFDGYTFGSGTRLTVV.